This T cell receptor beta chain was sequenced for a study of T-cell memory formation after mild COVID-19. This clonotype was counted at least ten times. Its antigen is not identified. The CDR3 consists of 13 residues. Germline V gives CDR1 KGHSH, CDR2 LQKENI. The germline V and J ends were trimmed by 3 bases and 2 bases, with 6 bases remaining between them. Study-level results: Among clones peaking at day 37 in the second wave, SARS-CoV-2 specificity remained unconfirmed.

TCRdb reprocessed the 5' RACE reads via MiXCR and lists one record per CDR3 protein. The data hold around 210,000 distinct CDR3 sequences, with just over 9.5% observed a single time. This sequence originates from a man younger than 35 who had mild COVID-19 (a few samples of this study predate the infection). Cell type and time point are not known. The sequenced sample consisted of PBMCs or a T cell subset sorted from them (not recorded which). This sequence joins TRBV18 and TRBJ2-3; D gene uncertain. The CDR3, as DNA: TGTGCCAGCTCACCGGATTTCACAGATACGCAGTATTTT. It specifies CASSPDFTDTQYF.